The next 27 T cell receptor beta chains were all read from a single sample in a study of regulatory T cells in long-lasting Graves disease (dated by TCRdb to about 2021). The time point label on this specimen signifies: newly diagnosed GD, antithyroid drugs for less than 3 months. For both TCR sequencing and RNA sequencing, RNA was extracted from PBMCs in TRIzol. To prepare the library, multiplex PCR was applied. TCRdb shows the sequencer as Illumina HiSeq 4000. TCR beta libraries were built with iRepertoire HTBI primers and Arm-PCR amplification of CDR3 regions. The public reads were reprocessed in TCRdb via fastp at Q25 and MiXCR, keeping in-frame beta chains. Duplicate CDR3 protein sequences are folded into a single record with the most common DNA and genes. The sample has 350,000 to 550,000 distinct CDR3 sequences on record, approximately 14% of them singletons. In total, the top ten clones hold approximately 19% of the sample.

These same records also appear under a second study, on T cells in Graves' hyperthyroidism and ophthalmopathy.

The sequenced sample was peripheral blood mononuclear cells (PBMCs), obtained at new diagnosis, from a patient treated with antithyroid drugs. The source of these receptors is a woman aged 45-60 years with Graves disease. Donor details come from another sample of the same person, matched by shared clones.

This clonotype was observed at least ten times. The CDR3 sequence is CASKGQAPNTEAFF. The CDR3 DNA sequence: TGTGCCAGCAAAGGACAGGCTCCGAACACTGAAGCTTTCTTT. This rearrangement joins TRBV27 to TRBJ1-1; 7 positions agree with TRBD1. V trimming: 7 bases; J trimming: 1 base; junction bases outside the gene matches: 6. Germline assignment: CDR1 MNHEY and CDR2 SMNVEV (reference sequence). CDR3 length: 14 amino acids.

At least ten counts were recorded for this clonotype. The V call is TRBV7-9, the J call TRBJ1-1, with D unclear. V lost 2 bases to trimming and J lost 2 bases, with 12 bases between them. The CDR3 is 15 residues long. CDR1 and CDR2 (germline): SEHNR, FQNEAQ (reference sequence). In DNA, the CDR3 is TGTGCCAGCAGCTTAATCCGCAGGACCAACACTGAAGCTTTCTTT. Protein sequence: CASSLIRRTNTEAFF. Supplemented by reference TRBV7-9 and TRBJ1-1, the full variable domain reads DTGVSQNPRHKITKRGQNVTFRCDPISEHNRLYWYRQTLGQGPEFLTYFQNEAQLEKSRLLSDRFSAERPKGSFSTLEIQRTEQGDSAMYLCASSLIRRTNTEAFFGQGTRLTVV.

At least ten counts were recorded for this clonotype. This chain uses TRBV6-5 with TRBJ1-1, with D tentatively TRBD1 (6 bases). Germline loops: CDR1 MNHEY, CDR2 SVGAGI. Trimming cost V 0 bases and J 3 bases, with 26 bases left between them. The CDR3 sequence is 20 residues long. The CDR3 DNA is TGTGCCAGCAGTTACTCGATGGTTCAAGTCATCGACAGGATGGACACTGAAGCTTTCTTT. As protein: CASSYSMVQVIDRMDTEAFF.

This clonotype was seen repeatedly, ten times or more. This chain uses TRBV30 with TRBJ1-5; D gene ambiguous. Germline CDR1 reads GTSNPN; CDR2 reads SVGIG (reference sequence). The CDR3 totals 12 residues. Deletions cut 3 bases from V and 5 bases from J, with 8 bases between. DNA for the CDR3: TGTGCCTGGAGCGCCCCTGATCAGCCCCAGCATTTT. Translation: CAWSAPDQPQHF.

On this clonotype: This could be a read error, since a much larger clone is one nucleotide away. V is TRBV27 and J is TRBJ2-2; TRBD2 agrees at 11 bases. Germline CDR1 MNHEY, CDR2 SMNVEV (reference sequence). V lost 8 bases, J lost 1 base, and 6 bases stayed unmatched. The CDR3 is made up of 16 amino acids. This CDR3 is CASGSLAGGNTGELFF. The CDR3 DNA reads TGTGCCAGCGGCAGCCTAGCGGGAGGGAACACCGGGGAGCTGTTTTTT.

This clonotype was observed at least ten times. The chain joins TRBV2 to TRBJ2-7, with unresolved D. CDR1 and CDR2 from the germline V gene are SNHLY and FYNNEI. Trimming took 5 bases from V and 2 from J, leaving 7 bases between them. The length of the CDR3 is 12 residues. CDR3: CASSQSPYEQYF. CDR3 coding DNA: TGTGCCAGCAGTCAATCCCCCTACGAGCAGTACTTC.

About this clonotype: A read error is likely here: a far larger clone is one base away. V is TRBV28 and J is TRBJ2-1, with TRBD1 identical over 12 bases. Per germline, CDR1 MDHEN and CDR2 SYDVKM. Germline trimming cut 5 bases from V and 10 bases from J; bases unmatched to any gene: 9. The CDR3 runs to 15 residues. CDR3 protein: CASSRPGQGATEQFF. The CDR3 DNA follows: TGTGCCAGCAGTCGACCGGGACAGGGGGCTACGGAGCAGTTCTTC.

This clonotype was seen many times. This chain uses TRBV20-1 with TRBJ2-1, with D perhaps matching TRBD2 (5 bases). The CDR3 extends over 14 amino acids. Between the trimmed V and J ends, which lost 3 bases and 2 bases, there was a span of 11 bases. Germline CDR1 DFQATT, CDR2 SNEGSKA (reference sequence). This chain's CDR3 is CSASSGVAYNEQFF. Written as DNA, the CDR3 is TGCAGTGCTAGTTCCGGGGTCGCCTACAATGAGCAGTTCTTC.

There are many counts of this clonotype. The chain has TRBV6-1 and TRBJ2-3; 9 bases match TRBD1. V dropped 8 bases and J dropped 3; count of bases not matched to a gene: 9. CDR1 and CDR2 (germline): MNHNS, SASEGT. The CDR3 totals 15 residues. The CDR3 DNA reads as TGTGCCAGCGCGGCAAACAGGGGGCAGACAGATACGCAGTATTTT. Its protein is CASAANRGQTDTQYF.

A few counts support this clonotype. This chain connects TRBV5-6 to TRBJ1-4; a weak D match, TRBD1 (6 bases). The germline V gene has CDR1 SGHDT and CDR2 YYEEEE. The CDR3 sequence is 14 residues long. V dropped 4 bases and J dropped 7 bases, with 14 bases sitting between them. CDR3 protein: CASSAPKGGEKLFF. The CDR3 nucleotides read TGTGCCAGCAGCGCCCCCAAAGGGGGTGAAAAACTGTTTTTT.

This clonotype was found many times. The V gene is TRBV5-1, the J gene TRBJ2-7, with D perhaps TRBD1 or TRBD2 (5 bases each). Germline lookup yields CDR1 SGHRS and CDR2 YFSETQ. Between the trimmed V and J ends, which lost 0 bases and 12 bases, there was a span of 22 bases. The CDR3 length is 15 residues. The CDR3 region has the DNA TGCGCCAGCAGCTTGGGGGGACCCATGGCAGAACCGTTGTACTTC. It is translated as CASSLGGPMAEPLYF.

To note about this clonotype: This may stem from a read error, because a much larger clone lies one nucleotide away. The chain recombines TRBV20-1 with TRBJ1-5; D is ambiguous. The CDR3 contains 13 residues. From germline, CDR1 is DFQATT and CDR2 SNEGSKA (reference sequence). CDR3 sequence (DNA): TGCAGTGCTAGAGACAGGATAAATCAGCCCCAGCGTTTT. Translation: CSARDRINQPQRF.

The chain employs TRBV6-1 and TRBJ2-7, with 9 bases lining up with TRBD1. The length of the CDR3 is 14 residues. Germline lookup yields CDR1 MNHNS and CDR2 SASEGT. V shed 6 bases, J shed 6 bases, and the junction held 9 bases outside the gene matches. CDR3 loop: CASRQPTGGREQYF. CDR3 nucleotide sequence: TGTGCCAGCAGACAACCGACAGGGGGACGCGAGCAGTACTTC.

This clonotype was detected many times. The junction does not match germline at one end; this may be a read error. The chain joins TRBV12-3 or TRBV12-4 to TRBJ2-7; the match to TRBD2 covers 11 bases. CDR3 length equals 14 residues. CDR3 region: CASSLAGGIYEQYF. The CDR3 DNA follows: TGTGCCAGCAGTCTAGCGGGAGGAATCTACGAGCAGTACTTC.

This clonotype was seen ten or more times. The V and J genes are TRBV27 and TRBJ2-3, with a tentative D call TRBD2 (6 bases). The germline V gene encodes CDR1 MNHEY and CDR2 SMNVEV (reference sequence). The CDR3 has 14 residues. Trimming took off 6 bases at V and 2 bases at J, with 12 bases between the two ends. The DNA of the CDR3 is TGTGCCAGCAGCCTGGGACTCCACACAGATACGCAGTATTTT. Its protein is CASSLGLHTDTQYF.

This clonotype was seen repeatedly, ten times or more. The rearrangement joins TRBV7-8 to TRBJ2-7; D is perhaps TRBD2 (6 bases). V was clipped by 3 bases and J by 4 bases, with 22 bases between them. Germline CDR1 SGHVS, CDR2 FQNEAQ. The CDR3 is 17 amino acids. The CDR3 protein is CASSFPTRGNALYEQYF. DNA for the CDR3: TGTGCCAGCAGCTTCCCCACGCGGGGAAACGCCCTGTACGAGCAGTACTTC.

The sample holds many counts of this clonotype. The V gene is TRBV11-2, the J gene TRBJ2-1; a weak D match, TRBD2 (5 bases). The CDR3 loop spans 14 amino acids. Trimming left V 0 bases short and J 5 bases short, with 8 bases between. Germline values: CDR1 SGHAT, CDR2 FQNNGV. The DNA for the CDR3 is TGTGCCAGCAGCTTAGAAGGGCGGGACAATGAGCAGTTCTTC. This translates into CASSLEGRDNEQFF.

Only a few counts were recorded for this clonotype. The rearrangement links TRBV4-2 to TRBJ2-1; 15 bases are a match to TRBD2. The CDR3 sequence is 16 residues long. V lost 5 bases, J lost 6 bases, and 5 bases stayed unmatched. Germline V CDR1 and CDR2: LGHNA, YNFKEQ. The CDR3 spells CASSRPGLAGGNEQFF. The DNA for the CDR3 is TGTGCCAGCAGCAGGCCGGGACTAGCGGGAGGCAATGAGCAGTTCTTC.

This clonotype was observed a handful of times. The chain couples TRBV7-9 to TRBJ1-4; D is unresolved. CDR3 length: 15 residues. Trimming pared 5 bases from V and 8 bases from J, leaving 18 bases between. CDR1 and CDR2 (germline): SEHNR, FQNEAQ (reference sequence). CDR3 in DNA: TGTGCCAGCAGCCCTACTACCGGGGATGCGGAAAAACTGTTTTTT. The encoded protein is CASSPTTGDAEKLFF.

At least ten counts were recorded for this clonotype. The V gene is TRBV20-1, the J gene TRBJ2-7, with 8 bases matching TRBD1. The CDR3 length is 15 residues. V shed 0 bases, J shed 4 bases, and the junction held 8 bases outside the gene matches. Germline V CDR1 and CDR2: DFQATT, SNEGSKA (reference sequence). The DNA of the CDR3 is TGCAGTGCTAGAGATACATTGGACAGGGTGTACGAGCAGTACTTC. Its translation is CSARDTLDRVYEQYF.

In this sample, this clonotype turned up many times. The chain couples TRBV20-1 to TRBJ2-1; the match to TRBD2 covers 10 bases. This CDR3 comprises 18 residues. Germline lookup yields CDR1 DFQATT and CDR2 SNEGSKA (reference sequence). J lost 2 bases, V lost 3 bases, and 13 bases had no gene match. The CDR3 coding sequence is TGCAGTGCTAGTTCGTCTAGCGGGAGTCTTCTTCCCTACAATGAGCAGTTCTTC. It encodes CSASSSSGSLLPYNEQFF.

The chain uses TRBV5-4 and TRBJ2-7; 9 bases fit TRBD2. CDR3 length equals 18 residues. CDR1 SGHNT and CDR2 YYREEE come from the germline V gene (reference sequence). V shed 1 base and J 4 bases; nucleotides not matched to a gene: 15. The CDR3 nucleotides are TGTGCCAGCAGCTTGTCGTTGGGGGGGGGACTAGCCGAGTACGAGCAGTACTTC. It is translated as CASSLSLGGGLAEYEQYF.

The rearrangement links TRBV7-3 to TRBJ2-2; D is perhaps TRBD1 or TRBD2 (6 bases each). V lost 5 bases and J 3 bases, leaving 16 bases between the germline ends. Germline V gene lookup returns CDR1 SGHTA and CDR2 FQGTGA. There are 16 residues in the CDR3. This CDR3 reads CASSREGGMDTGELFF. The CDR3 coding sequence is TGTGCCAGCAGCCGCGAAGGGGGGATGGACACCGGGGAGCTGTTTTTT.

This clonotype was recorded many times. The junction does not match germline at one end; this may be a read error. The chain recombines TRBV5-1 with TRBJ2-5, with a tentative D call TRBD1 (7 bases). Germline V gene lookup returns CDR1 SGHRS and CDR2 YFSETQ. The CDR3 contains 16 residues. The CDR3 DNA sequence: TGTGCCAGCAGTGCCCTGACAGGGACTGGGCGAGAGACCCAGTACTTC. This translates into CASSALTGTGRETQYF.

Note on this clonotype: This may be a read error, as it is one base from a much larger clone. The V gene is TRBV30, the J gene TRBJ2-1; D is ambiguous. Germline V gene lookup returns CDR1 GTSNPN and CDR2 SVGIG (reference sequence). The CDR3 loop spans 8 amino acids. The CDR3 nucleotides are TGTGCCTGTAATGAGCAGTCCTTC. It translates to CACNEQSF.

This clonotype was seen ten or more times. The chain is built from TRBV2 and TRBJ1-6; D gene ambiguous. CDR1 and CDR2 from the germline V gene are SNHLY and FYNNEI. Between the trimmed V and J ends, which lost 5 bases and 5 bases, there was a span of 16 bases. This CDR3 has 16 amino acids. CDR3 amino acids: CASSRWALRNNSPLHF. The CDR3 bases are TGTGCCAGCAGTCGTTGGGCCTTACGGAATAATTCACCCCTCCACTTT.

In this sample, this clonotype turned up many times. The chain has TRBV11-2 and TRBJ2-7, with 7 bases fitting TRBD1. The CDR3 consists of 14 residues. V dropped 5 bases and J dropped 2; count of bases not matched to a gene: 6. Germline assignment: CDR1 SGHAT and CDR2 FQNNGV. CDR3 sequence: CASSKRTGTYEQYF. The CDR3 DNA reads TGTGCCAGCAGCAAGCGGACAGGCACCTACGAGCAGTACTTC.